This record looks at one TCR beta chain sequence and its context. These data are taken from a study of blood T cells in healthy people across ages. Germline CDR1 and CDR2: DFQATT and SNEGSKA (reference sequence). Trimming removed 0 bases from V and 4 bases from J, with 15 bases in between. The CDR3 is 15 residues long. The authors ran a second PCR of roughly 6 to 12 cycles using a sample-barcoded 5' primer and a J-beta primer mix. Each sample yielded at least 3 million CDR3-containing paired-end reads. TCRdb ran MiXCR on the 5' RACE reads and lists one entry per CDR3 protein. The data hold 800,000 to 1,000,000 distinct CDR3 sequences, with 40% to 60% observed a single time.

Sequencing input: blood. The receptor comes from a man aged 25-45 years in good health. V gene TRBV20-1 combines with J gene TRBJ2-5; TRBD2 might be the D (6 bases). CDR3 in amino acids: CSARDRGNWRETQYF. The DNA of the CDR3 is TGCAGTGCTAGAGATCGGGGGAATTGGAGAGAGACCCAGTACTTC.